This T cell receptor beta chain was captured by sequencing in a study of cytomegalovirus exposure and HLA in healthy donors. 13 Jbeta primers and 60 Vbeta primers were used for the PCR. Repertoires were generated with immunoSEQ multiplex PCR, while TCRdb's copy carries only in-frame clones and drops some. The sample yields 55,000 to 75,000 clones, roughly 77% seen once. About this clone itself: Its antigen is undetermined.

J lost 5 bases, V lost 8 bases, and 6 bases had no gene match. Germline CDR1 MNHEY, CDR2 SVGAGI. This CDR3 has 12 amino acids. Findings of the study overall: According to an earlier analysis, most TCR beta V segments yielded productive rearrangements about 90% or about 30% of the time. There were a few CMV-associated chains whose specificity for CMV antigens was confirmed in vitro.

Material: PBMCs. This chain connects TRBV6-5 to TRBJ2-7; TRBD2 matches 7 bases. The sequence came from a man aged 30 to 45 in good health and CMV-seropositive. The CDR3 region has the DNA TGTGCCAGCCTCCAGGGAGGGGACGAGCAGTACTTC. As protein: CASLQGGDEQYF.